This T cell receptor beta chain came from a study of technical replicates of blood from several donors (TCRdb year 2017). Counted from cysteine to phenylalanine, this CDR3 has 15 amino acids. CDR3 DNA only is kept here, 45 bases in frame from base 1. For CDR1 and CDR2, the germline V gene lists MNHEY and SVGAGI. The junction carries 21 bases between V and J, which are trimmed by 3 bases and 10 bases respectively. On this clone itself: Its antigen remains unidentified. It has no much larger one-base neighbor in the sample; base qualities were not kept.

Libraries were constructed by the immunoSEQ multiplex PCR assay. Not all clones reach the TCRdb copy of this immuneACCESS table, which keeps in-frame sequences only. Checked studies attribute under half of the gap to unresolved V genes and leave the rest unexplained. The sample table shows some 74,000 clones, and under 98% are seen once. The ten largest clones take up 0.25% to 0.3% of the sample. Sequencing was done on a sample of T cells isolated from PBMCs. The source of this sequence is a human donor in good health. This sequence uses TRBV6-5 and TRBJ1-1; TRBD1 is a possible D gene, resting on 5 matching bases. The nucleotide sequence reads TGTGCCAGCAGTTATAGTCCCGGTAGGACATTTCGAGCTTTCTTT. This sequence encodes CASSYSPGRTFRAFF.